The source of this T cell receptor (beta chain) is a study of CD8 T cells in ankylosing spondylitis. V was pared by 8 bases and J by 8 bases, with 15 bases between. CDR1 and CDR2 (germline): SGHTA, FQGNSA. CDR3 length: 13 amino acids. This clonotype was counted many times. TCRdb ran MiXCR on the 5' RACE reads and lists one entry per CDR3 protein. The table includes more than 95,000 distinct CDR3 sequences, about 7.7% detected once. This chain links TRBV7-2 with TRBJ1-4; D perhaps matches TRBD1 (5 bases). Sequencing was carried out using blood, either unsorted or a sorted T cell fraction (not recorded which). The clonotype comes from a male donor with ankylosing spondylitis or in good health (not recorded which). DNA of the CDR3: TGTGCCAGCGGGGCCGTAGGATTGGAAAAACTGTTTTTT. The encoded protein is CASGAVGLEKLFF.